This T cell receptor (beta chain) emerged from a study of blood T cell repertoires in COVID-19. This table comes from immunoSEQ multiplex PCR, and its TCRdb copy is limited to in-frame clones, with some not included. The table shows over 70,000 clones, with 88% occurring only once. Germline CDR1 MNHEY, CDR2 SVGAGI. V dropped 6 bases and J dropped 3; count of bases not matched to a gene: 6. The CDR3 spans 15 residues. This chain uses TRBV6-5 with TRBJ1-1, with 11 bases fitting TRBD1. The clonotype comes from an elderly woman with acute or convalescent COVID-19. Sequencing was done on a sample of peripheral blood. CDR3 region: CASSGQGAGDTEAFF. CDR3 DNA sequence: TGTGCCAGCAGCGGACAGGGGGCTGGGGACACTGAAGCTTTCTTT.